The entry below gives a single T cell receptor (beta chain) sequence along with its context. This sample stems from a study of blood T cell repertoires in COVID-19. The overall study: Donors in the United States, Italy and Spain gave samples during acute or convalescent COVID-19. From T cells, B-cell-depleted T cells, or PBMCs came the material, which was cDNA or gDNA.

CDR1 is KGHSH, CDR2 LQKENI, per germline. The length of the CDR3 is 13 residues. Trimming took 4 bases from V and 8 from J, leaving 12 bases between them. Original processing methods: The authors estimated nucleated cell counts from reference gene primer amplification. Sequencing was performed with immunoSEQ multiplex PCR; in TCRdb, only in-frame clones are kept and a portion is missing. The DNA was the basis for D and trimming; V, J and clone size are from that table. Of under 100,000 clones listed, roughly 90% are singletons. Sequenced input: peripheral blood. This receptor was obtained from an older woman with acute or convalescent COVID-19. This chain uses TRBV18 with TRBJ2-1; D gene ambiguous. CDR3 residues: CASSQPLGDEQFF. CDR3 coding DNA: TGTGCCAGCTCACAACCGCTAGGAGATGAGCAGTTCTTC.